What follows describes a single T cell receptor (beta chain). V lost 1 base, J lost 4 bases, and 12 bases lay in between. The CDR3 contains 15 residues. The germline CDR1 and CDR2 sequences are SGHAT and FQNNGV. The data originate from a study of blood T cell repertoires in COVID-19. Study summary: T cells, B-cell-depleted T cells, or PBMCs provided the cDNA or gDNA that served as material.

In the source study's methods: From reference gene primer amplification, estimates of nucleated cell counts were derived. Assay used: immunoSEQ multiplex PCR; TCRdb lists only in-frame clones, some missing. The DNA gave D and trimming, while V, J and clone size come from that table. The table records some 120,000 clones, around 86% of them present only once. The source of this sequence is a man under 40 who had recovered from COVID-19. The chain has TRBV11-2 and TRBJ2-3, with a weak D call TRBD1 (6 bases). Sequencing was carried out using PBMCs or T cells enriched from blood (not recorded which). The CDR3 nucleotides are TGTGCCAGCAGCTTAGGTGCTGGGGGCGCAGATACGCAGTATTTT. Translation gives CASSLGAGGADTQYF.